Below are 32 T cell receptor beta chains sequenced from a single sample in a study of OX40 agonist ivuxolimab in advanced cancers. Only in-frame clones appear in the TCRdb table, and some are missing; sequencing was by immunoSEQ multiplex PCR. There are tens of thousands of clones in the sample; about 90% occur only once, and over 6.5% lies in the top ten. The sequenced sample was CD4+ or CD8+ T cells sorted from blood, obtained in a trial of the OX40 agonist ivuxolimab. The receptor set was obtained from an adult with an advanced solid tumor such as melanoma, head and neck, liver or kidney cancer.

J is TRBJ2-1 and V is TRBV7-6, with D perhaps TRBD1 (5 bases). The germline V gene encodes CDR1 SGHVS and CDR2 FNYEAQ. The CDR3 is 17 amino acids. The germline V and J ends were trimmed by 5 bases and 5 bases, with 22 bases remaining between them. The CDR3 loop is CASSPLSVGRAHNEQFF. The DNA of the CDR3 is TGTGCCAGCAGCCCCCTCTCGGTGGGCAGGGCCCACAATGAGCAGTTCTTC.

V and J are TRBV4-1 and TRBJ2-7; D might be TRBD1 (5 bases). The CDR3 has 15 residues. In germline, CDR1 is MGHRA, CDR2 YSYEKL. V was cut by 2 bases and J by 0 bases, with 11 bases left in between. The CDR3 here is CASSQSTDSSYEQYF. DNA for the CDR3: TGCGCCAGCAGCCAATCCACCGACAGCTCCTACGAGCAGTACTTC.

The chain recombines TRBV23-1 with TRBJ1-2; perhaps TRBD1 as D (6 bases). TRBV23-1 is given ORF status, its function remaining uncertain. This CDR3 comprises 13 residues. The V end was cut by 6 bases, the J end by 3 bases, with 11 bases between. The CDR3 sequence: CASSDRFYYGYTF. The CDR3 bases are TGCGCCAGCAGCGACAGGTTCTACTATGGCTACACCTTC.

The chain has TRBV19 and TRBJ2-7, with 9 nucleotides matching TRBD1. Looked up from germline, CDR1 is LNHDA and CDR2 is SQIVND (reference sequence). Trimming at V came to 6 bases and at J to 7 bases, leaving 4 bases not matched to a gene. The CDR3 loop spans 12 amino acids. The CDR3 here is CASRGQGREQYF. The CDR3 DNA is TGTGCCAGTAGAGGACAGGGGCGGGAGCAGTACTTC. Full variable domain (outside the CDR3, taken from reference TRBV19 and TRBJ2-7): DGGITQSPKYLFRKEGQNVTLSCEQNLNHDAMYWYRQDPGQGLRLIYYSQIVNDFQKGDIAEGYSVSREKKESFPLTVTSAQKNPTAFYLCASRGQGREQYFGPGTRLTVT.

V is TRBV5-1 and J is TRBJ2-2, with D uncertain. The V end lost 4 bases, the J end lost 1 base, and 2 bases lay between the germline ends. The CDR3 is 12 residues long. Germline CDR1 SGHRS, CDR2 YFSETQ. CDR3 residues: CASSLNTGELFF. The CDR3 nucleotides are TGCGCCAGCAGCCTGAACACCGGGGAGCTGTTTTTT.

The V call is TRBV7-6, the J call TRBJ1-1; D remains unclear. Trimming took off 4 bases at V and 6 bases at J, with 9 bases between the two ends. The germline V gene has CDR1 SGHVS and CDR2 FNYEAQ. This CDR3 is built from 12 residues. In DNA form, the CDR3 reads TGTGCCAGCAGCTCAATCTCACCTGAAGCTTTCTTT. Its translation: CASSSISPEAFF. Using reference TRBV7-6 and TRBJ1-1 for the parts outside the CDR3, the full variable domain is GAGVSQSPRYKVTKRGQDVALRCDPISGHVSLYWYRQALGQGPEFLTYFNYEAQQDKSGLPNDRFSAERPEGSISTLTIQRTEQRDSAMYRCASSSISPEAFFGQGTRLTVV.

The chain recombines TRBV30 with TRBJ2-7, with 9 bases lining up with TRBD1. CDR1 is GTSNPN and CDR2 is SVGIG in the germline V gene (reference sequence). The J segment lost 0 bases and the V segment lost 3 bases, leaving 3 bases of the junction unmatched. The CDR3 has 14 residues. As DNA, the CDR3 is TGTGCCTGGAGCGAGGACAGGGGCTCCTACGAGCAGTACTTC. Translation gives CAWSEDRGSYEQYF. Looking up the rest from reference TRBV30 and TRBJ2-7 gives the full variable domain: SQTIHQWPATLVQPVGSPLSLECTVEGTSNPNLYWYRQAAGRGLQLLFYSVGIGQISSEVPQNLSASRPQDRQFILSSKKLLLSDSGFYLCAWSEDRGSYEQYFGPGTRLTVT.

The chain combines TRBV7-4 with TRBJ1-5, with D maybe TRBD1 (5 bases). The germline V gene encodes CDR1 SGHVT and CDR2 SQSDAQ. The length of the CDR3 is 17 residues. Trimming removed 1 base from V and 1 base from J, with 14 bases in between. CDR3 in DNA: TGTGCCAGCAGCTTAGGAGGCAGGGACCCGAGCAATCAGCCCCAGCATTTT. As protein: CASSLGGRDPSNQPQHF.

The V call is TRBV18, the J call TRBJ1-2; D is undetermined. CDR1 KGHSH and CDR2 LQKENI come from the germline V gene. The germline V and J ends were trimmed by 1 base and 2 bases, with 11 bases remaining between them. The CDR3 loop spans 15 amino acids. Here the CDR3 DNA reads TGTGCCAGCTCACCACGGGCGGAACTAAACTATGGCTACACCTTC. This gives the protein CASSPRAELNYGYTF.

The V gene is TRBV6-1, the J gene TRBJ1-5; TRBD1 agrees at 8 bases. V gave up 7 bases and J gave up 3 bases; unmatched junction bases: 5. Germline V gene lookup returns CDR1 MNHNS and CDR2 SASEGT. The CDR3 contains 14 residues. CDR3 sequence (DNA): TGTGCCAGCAATGGCAGGGGGCACAATCAGCCCCAGCATTTT. Encoded protein: CASNGRGHNQPQHF.

The chain links TRBV12-5 to TRBJ2-2; no reliable D call. Trimming pared 0 bases from V and 1 base from J, leaving 9 bases between. Germline lookup yields CDR1 LGHNT and CDR2 FRNRAP. The CDR3 runs to 16 residues. The CDR3 nucleotides are TGTGCTAGTGGTTTGGTCCTGACGGAGAACACCGGGGAGCTGTTTTTT. Translation: CASGLVLTENTGELFF.

This sequence joins TRBV5-1 and TRBJ1-2; the D is unclear. Germline CDR1 SGHRS, CDR2 YFSETQ. This CDR3 comprises 14 residues. The V end lost 0 bases, the J end lost 4 bases, and 10 bases lay between the germline ends. CDR3 loop: CASSLALRVYGYTF. Written as DNA, the CDR3 is TGCGCCAGCAGCTTGGCCTTACGGGTCTATGGCTACACCTTC. Supplemented by reference TRBV5-1 and TRBJ1-2, the full variable domain reads KAGVTQTPRYLIKTRGQQVTLSCSPISGHRSVSWYQQTPGQGLQFLFEYFSETQRNKGNFPGRFSGRQFSNSRSEMNVSTLELGDSALYLCASSLALRVYGYTFGSGTRLTVV.

The chain combines TRBV5-4 with TRBJ2-1, with 7 bases aligning to TRBD2. Unmatched junction bases numbered 8, after V lost 5 bases and J lost 0 bases. The CDR3 has 16 amino acids. Germline lookup yields CDR1 SGHNT and CDR2 YYREEE (reference sequence). CDR3 in DNA: TGTGCCAGCAGAGAGCCCGGGGGGAGCTCCTACAATGAGCAGTTCTTC. Its translation: CASREPGGSSYNEQFF.

V is TRBV27 and J is TRBJ2-7; D gene uncertain. The CDR3 is 12 residues long. Germline values: CDR1 MNHEY, CDR2 SMNVEV (reference sequence). V lost 8 bases to trimming and J lost 2 bases, with 10 bases between them. CDR3 loop: CASSPTAYEQYF. The CDR3 region has the DNA TGTGCCAGCTCCCCGACGGCCTACGAGCAGTACTTC.

The chain combines TRBV7-9 with TRBJ1-5; D is ambiguous. The V gene's germline CDR1 is SEHNR and CDR2 FQNEAQ (reference sequence). V shed 5 bases and J shed 0 bases, with 8 bases lying between them. CDR3 length: 14 amino acids. The CDR3 protein is CASSIGNSNQPQHF. In DNA form, the CDR3 reads TGTGCCAGCAGCATAGGTAATAGCAATCAGCCCCAGCATTTT.

The chain couples TRBV4-3 to TRBJ2-7; possibly TRBD2 for D (5 bases). The germline CDR1 and CDR2 sequences are LGHNA and YSLEER. The CDR3 runs 16 residues. V lost 0 bases, J lost 4 bases, and 16 bases lay in between. The CDR3 DNA is TGCGCCAGCAGCCAAGATTTCCTGAGGGAAGAATACGAGCAGTACTTC. Translated, it gives CASSQDFLREEYEQYF.

The chain uses TRBV6-1 and TRBJ1-2; the D is unclear. V gave up 1 base and J gave up 4 bases, with 13 bases separating them. CDR3 length: 15 amino acids. Germline CDR1 and CDR2: MNHNS and SASEGT. CDR3 region: CASSEVIGWAYGYTF. CDR3 DNA: TGTGCCAGCAGTGAAGTAATAGGATGGGCCTATGGCTACACCTTC.

The rearrangement links TRBV2 to TRBJ2-7; maybe TRBD1 (5 bases). V dropped 8 bases and J dropped 6 bases, with 11 bases sitting between them. The CDR3 has 11 amino acids. Germline V lookup: CDR1 SNHLY, CDR2 FYNNEI. The CDR3 DNA sequence: TGTGCCAGCTATGGACATCCCGAGCAGTACTTC. As protein: CASYGHPEQYF.

A single count supports this clone. Here the CDR3 reads CASSYSEGATEAFF. CDR3 nucleotides: TGTGCCAGCAGTTACTCGGAGGGGGCCACTGAAGCTTTCTTT. The chain couples TRBV6-5 to TRBJ1-1; 7 nucleotides align to TRBD1. V lost 0 bases and J lost 4; bases outside the gene matches: 2. The CDR3 spans 14 residues. In germline, CDR1 is MNHEY, CDR2 SVGAGI.

The CDR3 bases are TGTGCCAGCAGCGCCAGCTCGGGAAACACCATATATTTT. Its protein is CASSASSGNTIYF. V usage is TRBV9 and J usage is TRBJ1-3; no definite D call. The CDR3 contains 13 residues. CDR1 SGDLS and CDR2 YYNGEE come from the germline V gene. The germline V and J ends were trimmed by 3 bases and 4 bases, with 8 bases remaining between them.

V is TRBV6-5 and J is TRBJ1-1; tentatively, D is TRBD1 (5 bases). The CDR3 runs 13 residues. Looked up from germline, CDR1 is MNHEY and CDR2 is SVGAGI. Trimming stripped 0 bases from V and 8 bases from J, with 10 bases between. Here the CDR3 reads CASSYSTTDEAFF. The DNA of the CDR3 is TGTGCCAGCAGTTACTCGACGACAGACGAAGCTTTCTTT.

The genes are TRBV18 and TRBJ1-1; unclear D gene. CDR3 length: 14 residues. The V end was cut by 1 base, the J end by 5 bases, with 11 bases between. In germline, CDR1 is KGHSH, CDR2 LQKENI. The CDR3 loop reads CASSPHHLGTEAFF. Written as DNA, the CDR3 is TGTGCCAGCTCACCACATCACTTGGGGACTGAAGCTTTCTTT.

The rearrangement joins TRBV7-6 to TRBJ1-2, with 10 bases identical to TRBD1. Germline values: CDR1 SGHVS, CDR2 FNYEAQ. V lost 0 bases and J lost 4; bases outside the gene matches: 2. The CDR3 extends over 15 amino acids. As DNA, the CDR3 is TGTGCCAGCAGCTTAGCAGGACAGGGGGGCTATGGCTACACCTTC. Protein sequence: CASSLAGQGGYGYTF.

The rearrangement joins TRBV27 to TRBJ1-2, with no clear D. The CDR3 contains 13 residues. Germline V gene data show CDR1 as MNHEY and CDR2 as SMNVEV (reference sequence). Trimming took 0 bases from V and 2 from J, leaving 4 bases between them. The CDR3 region is CASSLSGNYGYTF. The CDR3 DNA reads as TGTGCCAGCAGTTTATCAGGGAACTATGGCTACACCTTC.

The CDR3 loop is CASSSAYEQYF. Here the CDR3 DNA reads TGTGCCAGCAGCTCCGCCTACGAGCAGTACTTC. This chain links TRBV5-5 with TRBJ2-7; D is unclear. Trimming took 3 bases from V and 2 from J, leaving 3 bases between them. The CDR3 covers 11 residues. Per germline, CDR1 SGHKS and CDR2 YYEKEE (reference sequence).

V and J are TRBV4-3 and TRBJ2-1; tentatively, D is TRBD1 or TRBD2 (5 bases each). Trimming removed 0 bases from V and 7 bases from J, with 13 bases in between. Germline CDR1 is LGHNA and CDR2 is YSLEER. The CDR3 is 15 amino acids. Here the CDR3 reads CASSQEGEWWNEQFF. CDR3 sequence (DNA): TGCGCCAGCAGCCAAGAAGGGGAGTGGTGGAATGAGCAGTTCTTC.

The chain carries TRBV12-5 and TRBJ2-2; 11 bases map to TRBD2. This CDR3 is built from 18 residues. The V gene's germline CDR1 is LGHNT and CDR2 FRNRAP. V shed 2 bases and J 0 bases; nucleotides not matched to a gene: 5. This CDR3 is CASGLPTSGDSNTGELFF. The CDR3, as DNA: TGTGCTAGTGGTTTGCCGACTAGCGGGGACTCGAACACCGGGGAGCTGTTTTTT. Together with reference TRBV12-5 and TRBJ2-2, the CDR3 gives the full variable domain: DARVTQTPRHKVTEMGQEVTMRCQPILGHNTVFWYRQTMMQGLELLAYFRNRAPLDDSGMPKDRFSAEMPDATLATLKIQPSEPRDSAVYFCASGLPTSGDSNTGELFFGEGSRLTVL.

This sequence joins TRBV2 and TRBJ2-1; TRBD1 is a possible D gene (6 bases). Between the trimmed V and J ends, which lost 3 bases and 4 bases, there was a span of 19 bases. The CDR3 is 17 amino acids. Germline CDR1 is SNHLY and CDR2 is FYNNEI. The CDR3 spells CASSDGGRRYGYNEQFF. The CDR3 DNA follows: TGTGCCAGCAGTGATGGGGGCCGAAGATACGGATACAATGAGCAGTTCTTC.

The table lists this clone with a count of one. This chain uses TRBV19 with TRBJ1-2; a possible D gene is TRBD1 (6 bases). The CDR3 runs 14 residues. Per the germline V gene, CDR1 is LNHDA and CDR2 is SQIVND (reference sequence). V was clipped by 3 bases and J by 8 bases, with 16 bases between them. CDR3 bases: TGTGCCAGTAGTATTATCGGGGGGCTGGAGGGCTACACCTTC. It specifies CASSIIGGLEGYTF.

This clone was recorded once. The CDR3 DNA reads TGTGCCAGCAGCTACTACCAAGAACATAACCGGGTCCCAGTCGAAAAACTGTTTTTT. As protein: CASSYYQEHNRVPVEKLFF. This chain connects TRBV7-3 to TRBJ1-4; D is ambiguous. Looked up from germline, CDR1 is SGHTA and CDR2 is FQGTGA. This CDR3 spans 19 amino acids. Trimming removed 4 bases at V and 8 bases at J, with 29 bases between. The full variable domain, in which reference TRBV7-3 and TRBJ1-4 provide the parts outside the CDR3, is GAGVSQTPSNKVTEKGKYVELRCDPISGHTALYWYRQSLGQGPEFLIYFQGTGAADDSGLPNDRFFAVRPEGSVSTLKIQRTERGDSAVYLCASSYYQEHNRVPVEKLFFGSGTQLSVL.

The rearrangement uses TRBV11-2 and TRBJ2-7; possible D gene TRBD1, 6 bases. This CDR3 has 14 residues. Between the trimmed V and J ends, which lost 5 bases and 2 bases, there was a span of 13 bases. Looked up from germline, CDR1 is SGHAT and CDR2 is FQNNGV. As DNA, the CDR3 is TGTGCCAGCAGCGCCTACAGGGAACCCTACGAGCAGTACTTC. This sequence encodes CASSAYREPYEQYF.

This sequence joins TRBV2 and TRBJ2-3; D ambiguous. Looked up from germline, CDR1 is SNHLY and CDR2 is FYNNEI. The CDR3 covers 13 residues. V was pared by 8 bases and J by 2 bases, with 11 bases between. The CDR3 region is CASPDGLTDTQYF. Here the CDR3 DNA reads TGTGCCAGCCCCGACGGTCTCACAGATACGCAGTATTTT.